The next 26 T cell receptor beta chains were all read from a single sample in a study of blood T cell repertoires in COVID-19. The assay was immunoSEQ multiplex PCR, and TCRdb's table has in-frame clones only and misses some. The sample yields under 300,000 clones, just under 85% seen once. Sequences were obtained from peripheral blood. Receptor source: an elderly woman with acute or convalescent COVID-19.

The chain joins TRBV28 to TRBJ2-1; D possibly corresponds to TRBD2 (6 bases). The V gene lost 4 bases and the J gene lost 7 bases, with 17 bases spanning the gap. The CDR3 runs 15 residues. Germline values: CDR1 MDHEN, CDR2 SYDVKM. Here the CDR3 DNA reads TGTGCCAGCAGTTCGTTGCGGGGTCTTGGGAATGAGCAGTTCTTC. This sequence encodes CASSSLRGLGNEQFF.

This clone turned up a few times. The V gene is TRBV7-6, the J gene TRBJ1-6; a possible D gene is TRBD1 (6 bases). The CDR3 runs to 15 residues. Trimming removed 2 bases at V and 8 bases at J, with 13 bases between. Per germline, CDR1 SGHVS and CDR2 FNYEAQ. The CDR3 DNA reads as TGTGCCAGCAGCTTAAGGGGGGGTTCTGATTCACCCCTCCACTTT. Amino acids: CASSLRGGSDSPLHF.

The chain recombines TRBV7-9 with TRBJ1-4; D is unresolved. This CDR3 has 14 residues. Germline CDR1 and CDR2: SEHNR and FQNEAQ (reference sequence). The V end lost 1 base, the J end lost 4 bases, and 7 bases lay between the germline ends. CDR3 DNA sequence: TGTGCCAGCAGCTTAGGAAGCAATAATGAAAAACTGTTTTTT. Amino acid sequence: CASSLGSNNEKLFF.

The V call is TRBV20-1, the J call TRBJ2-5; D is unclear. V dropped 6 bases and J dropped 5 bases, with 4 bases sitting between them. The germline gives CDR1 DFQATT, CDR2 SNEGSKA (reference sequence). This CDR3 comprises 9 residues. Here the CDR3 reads CSAGETQYF. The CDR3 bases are TGCAGTGCCGGGGAGACCCAGTACTTC.

CDR3 nucleotide sequence: TGCGCCAGCAATTCCCAGGGTCTAGTCACAGATACGCAGTATTTT. Its protein product is CASNSQGLVTDTQYF. The chain couples TRBV5-1 to TRBJ2-3; D possibly corresponds to TRBD1 (5 bases). CDR1 is SGHRS and CDR2 is YFSETQ in the germline V gene. V was cut by 6 bases and J by 2 bases, with 16 bases left in between. The CDR3 totals 15 residues.

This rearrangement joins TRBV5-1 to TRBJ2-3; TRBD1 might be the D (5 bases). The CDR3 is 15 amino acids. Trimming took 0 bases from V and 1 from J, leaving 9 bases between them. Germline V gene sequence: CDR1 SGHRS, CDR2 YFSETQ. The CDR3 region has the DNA TGCGCCAGCAGCTTGGAAGGGGTGGGCACAGATACGCAGTATTTT. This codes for CASSLEGVGTDTQYF.

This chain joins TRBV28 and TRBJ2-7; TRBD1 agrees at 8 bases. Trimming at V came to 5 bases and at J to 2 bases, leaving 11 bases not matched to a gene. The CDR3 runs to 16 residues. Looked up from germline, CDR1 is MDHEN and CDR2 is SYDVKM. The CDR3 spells CASSIGVGTGTYEQYF. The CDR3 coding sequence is TGTGCCAGCAGTATCGGGGTCGGGACAGGCACCTACGAGCAGTACTTC.

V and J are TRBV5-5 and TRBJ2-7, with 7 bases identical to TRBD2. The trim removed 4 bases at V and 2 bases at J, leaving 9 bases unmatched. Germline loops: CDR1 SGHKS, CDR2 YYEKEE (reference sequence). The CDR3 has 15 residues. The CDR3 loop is CASSPLGGGPYEQYF. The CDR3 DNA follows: TGTGCCAGCAGCCCACTTGGGGGGGGACCCTACGAGCAGTACTTC.

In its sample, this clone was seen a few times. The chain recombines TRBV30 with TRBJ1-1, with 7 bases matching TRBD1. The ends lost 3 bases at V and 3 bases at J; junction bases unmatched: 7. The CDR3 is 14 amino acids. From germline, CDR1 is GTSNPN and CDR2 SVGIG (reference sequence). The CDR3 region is CAWREGGVDTEAFF. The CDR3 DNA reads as TGTGCCTGGAGGGAAGGGGGCGTCGACACTGAAGCTTTCTTT.

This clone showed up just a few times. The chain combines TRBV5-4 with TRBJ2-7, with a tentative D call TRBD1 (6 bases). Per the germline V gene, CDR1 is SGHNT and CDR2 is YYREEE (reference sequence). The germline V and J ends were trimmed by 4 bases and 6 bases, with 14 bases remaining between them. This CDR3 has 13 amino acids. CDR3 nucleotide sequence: TGTGCCAGCAGCACGGTGGGGGCTGGCGAGCAGTACTTC. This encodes CASSTVGAGEQYF.

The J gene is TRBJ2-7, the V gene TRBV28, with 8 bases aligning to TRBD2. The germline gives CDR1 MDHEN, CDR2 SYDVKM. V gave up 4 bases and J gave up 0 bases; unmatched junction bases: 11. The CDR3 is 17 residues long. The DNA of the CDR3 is TGTGCCAGCAGTTCCTCCCCCGGGGCGGGGGGCTCCTACGAGCAGTACTTC. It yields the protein CASSSSPGAGGSYEQYF.

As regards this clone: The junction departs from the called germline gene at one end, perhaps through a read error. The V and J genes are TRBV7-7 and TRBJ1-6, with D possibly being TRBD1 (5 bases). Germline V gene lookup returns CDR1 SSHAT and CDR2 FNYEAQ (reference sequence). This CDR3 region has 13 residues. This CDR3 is CASSPGLNSPLHF. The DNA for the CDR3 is TGTGCTAGCAGCCCGGGACTTAATTCACCCCTCCACTTT.

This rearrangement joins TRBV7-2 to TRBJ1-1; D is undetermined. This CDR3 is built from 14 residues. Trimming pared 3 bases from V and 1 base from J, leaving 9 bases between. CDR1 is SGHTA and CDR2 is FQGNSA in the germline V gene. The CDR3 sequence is CASSFVDTNTEAFF. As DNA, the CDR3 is TGTGCCAGCAGCTTCGTCGACACGAACACTGAAGCTTTCTTT.

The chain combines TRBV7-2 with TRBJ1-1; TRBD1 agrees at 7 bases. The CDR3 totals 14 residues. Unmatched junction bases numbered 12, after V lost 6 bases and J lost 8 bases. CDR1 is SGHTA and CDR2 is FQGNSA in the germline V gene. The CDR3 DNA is TGTGCCAGCAGTGTCACCCTAGGGACAGCCGAAGCTTTCTTT. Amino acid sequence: CASSVTLGTAEAFF. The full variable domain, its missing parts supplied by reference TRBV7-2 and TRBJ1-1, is GAGVSQSPSNKVTEKGKDVELRCDPISGHTALYWYRQSLGQGLEFLIYFQGNSAPDKSGLPSDRFSAERTGGSVSTLTIQRTQQEDSAVYLCASSVTLGTAEAFFGQGTRLTVV.

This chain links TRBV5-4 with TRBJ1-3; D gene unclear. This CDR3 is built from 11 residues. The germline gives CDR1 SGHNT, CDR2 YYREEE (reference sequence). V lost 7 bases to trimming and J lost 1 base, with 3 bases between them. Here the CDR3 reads CASHSGNTIYF. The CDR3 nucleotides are TGTGCCAGCCATTCTGGAAACACCATATATTTT. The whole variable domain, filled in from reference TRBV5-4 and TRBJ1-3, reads ETGVTQSPTHLIKTRGQQVTLRCSSQSGHNTVSWYQQALGQGPQFIFQYYREEENGRGNFPPRFSGLQFPNYSSELNVNALELDDSALYLCASHSGNTIYFGEGSWLTVV.

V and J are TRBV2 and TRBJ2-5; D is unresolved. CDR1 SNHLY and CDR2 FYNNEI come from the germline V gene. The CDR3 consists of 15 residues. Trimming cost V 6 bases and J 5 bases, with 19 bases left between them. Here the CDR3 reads CASRPTSTSRETQYF. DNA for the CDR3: TGTGCCAGCAGACCTACGTCAACCTCCCGGGAGACCCAGTACTTC.

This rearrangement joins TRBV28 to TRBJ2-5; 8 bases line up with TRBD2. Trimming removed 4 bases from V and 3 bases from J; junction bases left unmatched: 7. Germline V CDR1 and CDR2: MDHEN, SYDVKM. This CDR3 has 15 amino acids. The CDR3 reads CASSSLWRGEETQYF. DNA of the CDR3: TGTGCCAGCAGTTCCTTATGGCGGGGGGAAGAGACCCAGTACTTC. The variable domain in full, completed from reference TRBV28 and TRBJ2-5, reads DVKVTQSSRYLVKRTGEKVFLECVQDMDHENMFWYRQDPGLGLRLIYFSYDVKMKEKGDIPEGYSVSREKKERFSLILESASTNQTSMYLCASSSLWRGEETQYFGPGTRLLVL.

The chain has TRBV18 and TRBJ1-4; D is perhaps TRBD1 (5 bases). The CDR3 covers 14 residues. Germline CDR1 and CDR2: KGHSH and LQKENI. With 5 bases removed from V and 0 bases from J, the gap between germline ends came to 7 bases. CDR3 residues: CASSMTATNEKLFF. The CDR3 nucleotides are TGTGCCAGCTCAATGACAGCAACTAATGAAAAACTGTTTTTT.

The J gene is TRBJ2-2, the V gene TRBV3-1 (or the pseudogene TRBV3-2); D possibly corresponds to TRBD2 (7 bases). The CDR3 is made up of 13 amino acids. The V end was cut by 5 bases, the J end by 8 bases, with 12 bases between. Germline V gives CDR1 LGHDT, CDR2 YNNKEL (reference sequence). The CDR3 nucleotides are TGTGCCAGCAGCTACGGGGGGACAGGGGAGCTGTTTTTT. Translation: CASSYGGTGELFF.

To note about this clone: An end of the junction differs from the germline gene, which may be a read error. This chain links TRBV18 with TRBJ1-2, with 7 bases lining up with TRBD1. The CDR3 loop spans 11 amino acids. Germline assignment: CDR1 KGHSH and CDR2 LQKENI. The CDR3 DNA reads TGTGCCAGCTCAGGATCCCGGGACAGTTACTTC. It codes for CASSGSRDSYF. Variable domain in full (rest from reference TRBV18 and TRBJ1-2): NAGVMQNPRHLVRRRGQEARLRCSPMKGHSHVYWYRQLPEEGLKFMVYLQKENIIDESGMPKERFSAEFPKEGPSILRIQQVVRGDSAAYFCASSGSRDSYFGSGTRLTVV.

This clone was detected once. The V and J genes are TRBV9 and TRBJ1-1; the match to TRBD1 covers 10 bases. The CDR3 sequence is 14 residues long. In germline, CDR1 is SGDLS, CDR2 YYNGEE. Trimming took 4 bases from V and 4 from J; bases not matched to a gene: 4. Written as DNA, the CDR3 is TGTGCCAGCAGCCCCGGACAGGGGGTCACTGAAGCTTTCTTT. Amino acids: CASSPGQGVTEAFF.

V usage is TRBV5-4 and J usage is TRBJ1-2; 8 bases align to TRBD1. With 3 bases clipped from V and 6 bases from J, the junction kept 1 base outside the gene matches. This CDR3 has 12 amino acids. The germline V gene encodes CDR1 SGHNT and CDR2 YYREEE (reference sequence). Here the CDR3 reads CASSSDRDGYTF. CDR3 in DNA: TGTGCCAGCAGCTCGGACAGGGATGGCTACACCTTC.

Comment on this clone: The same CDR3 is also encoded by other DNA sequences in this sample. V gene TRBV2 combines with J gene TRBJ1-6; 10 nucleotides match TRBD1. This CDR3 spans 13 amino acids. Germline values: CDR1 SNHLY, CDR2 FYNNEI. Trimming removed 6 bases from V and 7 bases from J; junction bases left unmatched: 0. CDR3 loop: CASRGQGNSPLHF. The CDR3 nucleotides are TGTGCCAGCAGGGGACAGGGGAATTCACCCCTCCACTTT.

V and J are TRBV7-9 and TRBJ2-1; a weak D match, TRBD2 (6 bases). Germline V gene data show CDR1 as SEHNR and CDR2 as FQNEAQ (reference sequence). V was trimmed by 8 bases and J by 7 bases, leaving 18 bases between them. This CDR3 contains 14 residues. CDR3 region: CASALERVGNEQFF. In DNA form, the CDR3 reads TGTGCCAGCGCCCTCGAGCGGGTTGGGAATGAGCAGTTCTTC.

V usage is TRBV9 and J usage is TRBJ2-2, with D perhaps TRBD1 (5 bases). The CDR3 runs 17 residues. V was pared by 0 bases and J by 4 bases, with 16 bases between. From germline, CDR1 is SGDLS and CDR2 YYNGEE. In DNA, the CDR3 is TGTGCCAGCAGCGTAGCTGGAGCAGGGTATGGCACCGGGGAGCTGTTTTTT. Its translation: CASSVAGAGYGTGELFF.

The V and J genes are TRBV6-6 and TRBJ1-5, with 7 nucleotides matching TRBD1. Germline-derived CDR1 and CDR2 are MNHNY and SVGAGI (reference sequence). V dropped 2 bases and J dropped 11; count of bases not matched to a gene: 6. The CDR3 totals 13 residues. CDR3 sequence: CASSYRQGDAQHF. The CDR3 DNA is TGTGCCAGCAGTTACAGGCAGGGGGACGCCCAGCATTTT.